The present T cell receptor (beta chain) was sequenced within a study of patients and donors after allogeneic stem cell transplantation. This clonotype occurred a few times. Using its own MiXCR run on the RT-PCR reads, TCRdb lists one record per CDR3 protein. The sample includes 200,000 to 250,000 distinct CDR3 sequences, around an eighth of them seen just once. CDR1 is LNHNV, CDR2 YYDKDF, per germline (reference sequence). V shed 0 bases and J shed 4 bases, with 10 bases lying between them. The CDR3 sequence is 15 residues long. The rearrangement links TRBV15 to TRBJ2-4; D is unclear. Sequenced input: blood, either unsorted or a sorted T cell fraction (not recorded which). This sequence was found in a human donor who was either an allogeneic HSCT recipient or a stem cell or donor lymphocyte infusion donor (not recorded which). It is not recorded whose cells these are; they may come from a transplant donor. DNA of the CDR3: TGTGCCACCAGCAGAGATGGTGGCATAAAAAACATTCAGTACTTC. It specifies CATSRDGGIKNIQYF.